These 24 T cell receptor beta chains were all obtained from the same sample, sequenced in a study of T cells after yellow fever vaccination. Using its own MiXCR run on the 5' RACE reads, TCRdb lists one record per CDR3 protein. The table includes about 340,000 distinct CDR3 sequences, approximately 4% detected once. The sequences come from PBMCs, collected 5 days after the yellow fever booster vaccination. These TCRs come from a man aged 18 to 29 who received the YFV17D yellow fever vaccine.

This clonotype showed up just a few times. The chain uses TRBV27 and TRBJ2-2, with TRBD1 matching over 8 bases. The V and J ends lost 4 bases and 6 bases, in that order; junction bases with no gene match: 7. The germline CDR1 and CDR2 sequences are MNHEY and SMNVEV (reference sequence). The CDR3 is 15 amino acids. Here the CDR3 DNA reads TGTGCCAGCAGTTCCCCACAGGGGGGCCCCGGGGAGCTGTTTTTT. Its protein is CASSSPQGGPGELFF.

This clonotype has just a few counts. The rearrangement uses TRBV7-2 and TRBJ2-1; tentatively, D is TRBD2 (7 bases). Trimming removed 5 bases from V and 15 bases from J, with 17 bases in between. The CDR3 length is 12 residues. Germline V gene sequence: CDR1 SGHTA, CDR2 FQGNSA. CDR3 DNA: TGTGCCAGCAGCCCGACTAGAGGGGGGGGGTTCTTC. Protein product: CASSPTRGGGFF.

This clonotype showed up just a few times. The chain links TRBV29-1 to TRBJ2-5; 9 bases are a match to TRBD2. CDR3 length equals 11 residues. V gave up 7 bases and J gave up 5 bases; unmatched junction bases: 2. Germline values: CDR1 SQVTM, CDR2 ANQGSEA. CDR3 DNA sequence: TGCAGCGGAGGACTAGCGGAGACCCAGTACTTC. Amino acids: CSGGLAETQYF.

This clonotype has more than one count but fewer than ten. The chain carries TRBV4-3 and TRBJ2-1; 8 bases are a match to TRBD2. Losses at the gene ends were 0 bases for V and 9 bases for J; bases not matched to a gene: 13. Per the germline V gene, CDR1 is LGHNA and CDR2 is YSLEER. This CDR3 is built from 17 residues. CDR3 nucleotides: TGCGCCAGCAGCCAAGAGTGGTACAGCGGGGGAGGGGCTGAGCAGTTCTTC. Protein sequence: CASSQEWYSGGGAEQFF.

CDR3 region: CSAYRDSGELFF. DNA for the CDR3: TGCAGTGCGTATAGGGATTCCGGGGAGCTGTTTTTT. The chain combines TRBV20-1 with TRBJ2-2; D call uncertain. V shed 6 bases and J shed 6 bases, with 11 bases lying between them. CDR3 length: 12 residues. In germline, CDR1 is DFQATT, CDR2 SNEGSKA (reference sequence).

This clonotype has just a few counts. This chain links TRBV15 with TRBJ2-2; the D is unclear. This CDR3 comprises 14 residues. CDR1 LNHNV and CDR2 YYDKDF come from the germline V gene (reference sequence). The ends were cut back, 5 bases at V and 4 bases at J, with 11 bases in the middle. CDR3 region: CATSLARPTGELFF. Here the CDR3 DNA reads TGTGCCACCAGCCTGGCCAGACCCACCGGGGAGCTGTTTTTT.

This clonotype was detected many times. The V call is TRBV6-2 or TRBV6-3, the J call TRBJ2-2; 7 bases are a match to TRBD1. Germline CDR1 is MNHEY and CDR2 is SVGEGT. V was pared by 6 bases and J by 3 bases, with 7 bases of the junction left unmatched. The CDR3 is 15 residues long. The CDR3 nucleotides read TGTGCCAGCAGCCGACAGGGCGACTACACCGGGGAGCTGTTTTTT. Amino acid sequence: CASSRQGDYTGELFF.

This clonotype was observed many times. The chain links TRBV7-9 to TRBJ2-7; 8 bases are a match to TRBD2. The CDR3 spans 16 residues. V lost 5 bases and J lost 0; bases outside the gene matches: 9. Germline V CDR1 and CDR2: SEHNR, FQNEAQ (reference sequence). For the CDR3, the DNA is TGTGCCAGCAGCACCGGGGGGGGACGGAGCTCCTACGAGCAGTACTTC. The encoded protein is CASSTGGGRSSYEQYF.

This clonotype was seen many times. The chain is built from TRBV6-5 and TRBJ2-6, with D maybe TRBD2 (5 bases). With 9 bases removed from V and 0 bases from J, the gap between germline ends came to 15 bases. The germline V gene has CDR1 MNHEY and CDR2 SVGAGI. The CDR3 length is 16 residues. CDR3 sequence: CASAYERGSGANVLTF. For the CDR3, the DNA is TGTGCCAGTGCTTATGAACGGGGCTCTGGGGCCAACGTCCTGACTTTC.

Many counts were recorded for this clonotype. This chain connects TRBV7-2 to TRBJ2-3, with 9 positions matching TRBD2. V was clipped by 5 bases and J by 7 bases; unmatched bases: 10. The CDR3 is 15 residues long. Germline lookup yields CDR1 SGHTA and CDR2 FQGNSA. Here the CDR3 reads CASSPPAGGTYTQYF. CDR3 nucleotide sequence: TGTGCCAGCAGCCCTCCCGCGGGGGGGACGTATACGCAGTATTTT. Full variable domain (outside the CDR3, taken from reference TRBV7-2 and TRBJ2-3): GAGVSQSPSNKVTEKGKDVELRCDPISGHTALYWYRQSLGQGLEFLIYFQGNSAPDKSGLPSDRFSAERTGGSVSTLTIQRTQQEDSAVYLCASSPPAGGTYTQYFGPGTRLTVL.

This clonotype was seen more than once but under ten times. V usage is TRBV12-3 or TRBV12-4 and J usage is TRBJ2-1; 8 bases are a match to TRBD2. The length of the CDR3 is 15 residues. The J segment lost 7 bases and the V segment lost 5 bases, leaving 10 bases of the junction unmatched. CDR3 protein: CASSPSWTSSNEQFF. Written as DNA, the CDR3 is TGTGCCAGCAGTCCTTCTTGGACTAGCAGTAATGAGCAGTTCTTC.

The sample holds a few counts of this clonotype. The chain couples TRBV5-5 to TRBJ1-5, with 7 bases that match TRBD1. The trim removed 4 bases at V and 6 bases at J, leaving 10 bases unmatched. CDR3 size: 15 residues. The germline V gene has CDR1 SGHKS and CDR2 YYEKEE (reference sequence). CDR3 amino acids: CASSTADRASQPQHF. Here the CDR3 DNA reads TGTGCCAGCAGCACAGCCGACAGGGCGAGTCAGCCCCAGCATTTT.

The table lists this clonotype with a few counts. The rearrangement links TRBV5-1 to TRBJ2-6; a weak D match, TRBD2 (6 bases). The CDR3 extends over 17 amino acids. Between the trimmed V and J ends, which lost 3 bases and 0 bases, there was a span of 13 bases. CDR1 SGHRS and CDR2 YFSETQ come from the germline V gene. In DNA form, the CDR3 reads TGCGCCAGCAGCTACCGGGAGTATTACTCTGGGGCCAACGTCCTGACTTTC. This sequence encodes CASSYREYYSGANVLTF.

The rearrangement uses TRBV5-6 and TRBJ1-1; the match to TRBD1 covers 8 bases. The V and J ends lost 4 bases and 0 bases, in that order; junction bases with no gene match: 8. The CDR3 consists of 16 residues. The germline gives CDR1 SGHDT, CDR2 YYEEEE. CDR3 bases: TGTGCCAGCAGCGCCGACAGGGGCCTAATGAACACTGAAGCTTTCTTT. It is translated as CASSADRGLMNTEAFF.

The chain combines TRBV12-3 or TRBV12-4 with TRBJ1-5, with D unresolved. The V gene lost 0 bases and the J gene lost 5 bases, with 5 bases spanning the gap. The CDR3 is 13 residues long. DNA for the CDR3: TGTGCCAGCAGTTTAGCGATTGATCAGCCCCAGCATTTT. It codes for CASSLAIDQPQHF.

This clonotype was detected many times. The chain joins TRBV7-6 to TRBJ1-1; D uncertain. Germline CDR1 reads SGHVS; CDR2 reads FNYEAQ. V was shortened by 4 bases and J by 0 bases, with 9 bases between the two germline ends. The CDR3 spans 14 residues. In DNA form, the CDR3 reads TGTGCCAGCAGCTCCGGACGGTTGAACACTGAAGCTTTCTTT. It encodes CASSSGRLNTEAFF.

V and J are TRBV20-1 and TRBJ2-3, with a possible D match to TRBD1 (5 bases). Trimming took off 3 bases at V and 3 bases at J, with 22 bases between the two ends. The germline V gene encodes CDR1 DFQATT and CDR2 SNEGSKA (reference sequence). The CDR3 sequence is 17 residues long. The CDR3 nucleotides read TGCAGTGCTAGTCGCGACAGATTTCGCGGTGTGACAGATACGCAGTATTTT. It translates to CSASRDRFRGVTDTQYF.

This clonotype has more than one count but fewer than ten. The chain couples TRBV3-1 to TRBJ2-2; D is unresolved. The germline V gene has CDR1 LGHDT and CDR2 YNNKEL (reference sequence). The CDR3 sequence is 13 residues long. V gave up 8 bases and J gave up 4 bases, with 11 bases separating them. In nucleotides, the CDR3 is TGTGCCAGCCACCTAAAGAGCACCGGGGAGCTGTTTTTT. Its protein is CASHLKSTGELFF.

V and J are TRBV7-9 and TRBJ1-4; D is possibly TRBD1 (5 bases). The CDR3 loop spans 16 amino acids. Germline V gene data show CDR1 as SEHNR and CDR2 as FQNEAQ (reference sequence). Trimming pared 5 bases from V and 3 bases from J, leaving 16 bases between. This CDR3 reads CASSPLGPSANEKLFF. For the CDR3, the DNA is TGTGCCAGCAGCCCCCTGGGGCCCTCCGCTAATGAAAAACTGTTTTTT.

This rearrangement joins TRBV19 to TRBJ1-5; 7 bases map to TRBD1. From germline, CDR1 is LNHDA and CDR2 SQIVND (reference sequence). This CDR3 has 19 residues. The ends lost 5 bases at V and 2 bases at J; junction bases unmatched: 18. CDR3 sequence: CASSSRVAGGKIGNQPQHF. CDR3 DNA: TGTGCCAGTAGTTCCCGGGTCGCAGGGGGGAAAATCGGCAATCAGCCCCAGCATTTT. The whole variable domain, remainder taken from reference TRBV19 and TRBJ1-5, is DGGITQSPKYLFRKEGQNVTLSCEQNLNHDAMYWYRQDPGQGLRLIYYSQIVNDFQKGDIAEGYSVSREKKESFPLTVTSAQKNPTAFYLCASSSRVAGGKIGNQPQHFGDGTRLSIL.

This clonotype was observed a few times. The chain recombines TRBV18 with TRBJ1-2, with TRBD1 as a possible D gene (6 bases). Deletions cut 2 bases from V and 8 bases from J, with 9 bases between. The CDR3 totals 12 residues. Germline V CDR1 and CDR2: KGHSH, LQKENI. The CDR3 coding sequence is TGTGCCAGCTCACCAAACAGGGAAGGCTACACCTTC. Translating gives CASSPNREGYTF. Drawing the rest from reference TRBV18 and TRBJ1-2, the complete variable domain is NAGVMQNPRHLVRRRGQEARLRCSPMKGHSHVYWYRQLPEEGLKFMVYLQKENIIDESGMPKERFSAEFPKEGPSILRIQQVVRGDSAAYFCASSPNREGYTFGSGTRLTVV.

This clonotype was picked up a small number of times. The chain employs TRBV11-3 and TRBJ2-3; D may match TRBD1 or TRBD2 (5 bases each). V was clipped by 5 bases and J by 0 bases, with 12 bases between them. Germline lookup yields CDR1 SGHNT and CDR2 YENEEA. The CDR3 runs to 15 residues. This CDR3 reads CASSPGRLSTDTQYF. CDR3 bases: TGTGCCAGCAGCCCGGGACGTTTGAGCACAGATACGCAGTATTTT.

This clonotype came up a few times. The rearrangement links TRBV24-1 to TRBJ1-2, with 9 bases matching TRBD1. The CDR3 is 14 amino acids. With V trimmed by 9 bases and J by 6 bases, 10 bases remained unmatched. The V gene's germline CDR1 is KGHDR and CDR2 SFDVKD. The chain's CDR3 is CATRQGGQGHGYTF. The CDR3 DNA sequence: TGTGCCACCCGCCAGGGGGGACAGGGTCATGGCTACACCTTC.

The sample holds a few counts of this clonotype. This chain connects TRBV5-1 to TRBJ1-2, with D perhaps matching TRBD1 (5 bases). CDR1 and CDR2 (germline): SGHRS, YFSETQ. The CDR3 loop spans 12 amino acids. V was trimmed by 3 bases and J by 8 bases, leaving 11 bases between them. The CDR3 DNA reads TGCGCCAGCAGCTCTCTAGGGGCCGGCTACACCTTC. Protein product: CASSSLGAGYTF.